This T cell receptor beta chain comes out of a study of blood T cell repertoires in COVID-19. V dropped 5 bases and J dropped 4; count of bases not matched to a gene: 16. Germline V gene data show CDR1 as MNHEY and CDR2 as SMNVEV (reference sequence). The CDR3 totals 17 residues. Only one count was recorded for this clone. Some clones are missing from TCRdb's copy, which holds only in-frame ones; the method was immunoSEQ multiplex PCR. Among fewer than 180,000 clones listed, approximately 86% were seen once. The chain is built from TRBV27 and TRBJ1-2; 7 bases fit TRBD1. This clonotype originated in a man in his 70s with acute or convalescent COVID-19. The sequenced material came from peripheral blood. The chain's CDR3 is CASSPSALQGSLYGYTF. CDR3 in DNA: TGTGCCAGCAGTCCCTCTGCACTACAGGGGTCCCTCTATGGCTACACCTTC.